These T cell receptor beta chains were read from a single sample in a study of shared clonotypes between healthy human individuals. Repertoires were generated with immunoSEQ multiplex PCR, while TCRdb's copy carries only in-frame clones and drops some. The sample has fewer than 850,000 clones; about three quarters are singletons. The sequenced sample was memory CD4+ T cells sorted from blood. These receptors were obtained from a woman aged 30 to 39 in good health. The CDR3 runs from the conserved cysteine through the conserved F or W. Each record gives: V gene, clone size, D gene, J gene, CDR3 protein, CDR3 DNA. D genes are given only for firm matches. Expanded clones are given a class, and other clones once, few, many or no size at all.

>TRBV10-1|.|TRBD2|TRBJ2-7
CASGGGTYEQYF
TGCGCCAGCGGGGGGGGGACCTACGAGCAGTACTTC
>TRBV5-6|.|.|TRBJ1-2
CASSLKTGGYTF
TGTGCCAGCAGCTTGAAGACCGGGGGCTACACCTTC
>TRBV25-1|few|TRBD1|TRBJ1-2
CASSKGTGGYTF
TGTGCCAGCAGTAAGGGGACAGGAGGCTACACCTTC
>TRBV7-2|.|TRBD2|TRBJ2-7
CASSLARAGGTHEQYF
TGTGCCAGCAGCTTAGCGCGGGCGGGAGGGACCCACGAGCAGTACTTC
>TRBV5-1|.|.|TRBJ2-7
CASSFQGGNYEQYF
TGCGCCAGCAGCTTTCAGGGGGGGAACTACGAGCAGTACTTC
>TRBV28|.|TRBD1|TRBJ1-2
CASSPGTGFGYTF
TGTGCCAGCAGTCCCGGGACAGGGTTCGGCTACACCTTC
>TRBV30|few|.|TRBJ2-6
CAWSGSSGANVLTF
TGTGCCTGGAGTGGGAGCTCTGGGGCCAACGTCCTGACTTTC
>TRBV20-1|few|.|TRBJ2-1
CSGKGGTEQFF
TGCAGTGGAAAAGGGGGAACTGAGCAGTTCTTC
>TRBV7-9|.|.|TRBJ1-3
CASSPPGHLSGNTIYF
TGTGCCAGCAGCCCCCCGGGACACCTCTCTGGAAACACCATATATTTT
>TRBV29-1|.|.|TRBJ2-6
CSVGWANVLTF
TGCAGCGTTGGTTGGGCCAACGTCCTGACTTTC
>TRBV28|.|TRBD1|TRBJ1-5
CASSTGTGYQPQHF
TGTGCCAGCAGCACCGGGACAGGGTATCAGCCCCAGCATTTT
>TRBV19|few|.|TRBJ2-5
CASRGADQETQYF
TGTGCCAGTAGGGGGGCGGACCAAGAGACCCAGTACTTC
>TRBV29-1|.|TRBD2|TRBJ2-3
CSVDGVSSGSTDTQYF
TGCAGCGTTGACGGTGTGTCTAGCGGGAGCACAGATACGCAGTATTTT
>TRBV5-4|once|.|TRBJ2-1
CASRADLTSYNEQFF
TGTGCCAGCAGGGCGGACTTGACCTCCTACAATGAGCAGTTCTTC
>TRBV21-1|.|.|TRBJ1-2
CASSKITGNYGYTF
TGTGCCAGCAGCAAAATAACAGGGAACTATGGCTACACCTTC
>TRBV2|.|.|TRBJ2-5
CASSGGGETQYF
TGTGCCAGCAGTGGGGGAGGAGAGACCCAGTACTTC
>TRBV28|.|.|TRBJ2-7
CASVTGGYEQYF
TGTGCCAGTGTCACCGGGGGCTACGAGCAGTACTTC
>TRBV19|.|.|TRBJ2-3
CASIHSLISAGTDTQYF
TGTGCCAGTATCCATTCTTTAATTTCAGCGGGCACAGATACGCAGTATTTT
>TRBV7-9|.|.|TRBJ2-7
CASGPGSSEQYF
TGTGCCAGCGGACCGGGATCCTCCGAGCAGTACTTC
>TRBV28|.|.|TRBJ2-7
CASSSQAVEQYF
TGTGCCAGCAGTTCCCAAGCTGTAGAGCAGTACTTC
>TRBV18|.|.|TRBJ1-1
CASSPLEERTEAFF
TGTGCCAGCTCACCACTAGAAGAACGCACTGAAGCTTTCTTT
>TRBV25-1|.|.|TRBJ1-1
CASSDPLSGDPKAFF
TGTGCCAGCAGTGACCCACTTTCAGGGGACCCAAAGGCTTTCTTT
>TRBV5-4|.|TRBD2|TRBJ2-3
CASNPGLEDTQYF
TGTGCCAGCAACCCGGGACTAGAGGATACGCAGTATTTT
>TRBV7-3|few|.|TRBJ2-2
CASSFQAGLRFGELFF
TGTGCCAGCAGCTTCCAGGCCGGACTACGATTCGGGGAGCTGTTTTTT
>TRBV15|.|TRBD2|TRBJ2-4
CATSASGRSFGNIQYF
TGTGCCACCAGCGCCAGCGGGAGGAGCTTTGGAAACATTCAGTACTTC
>TRBV28|.|.|TRBJ2-2
CASSLVAWRNTGELFF
TGTGCCAGCAGCCTCGTGGCATGGCGGAACACCGGGGAGCTGTTTTTT
>TRBV7-4|.|TRBD2|TRBJ2-5
CASSLDLWLAGSPAGEQYF
TGTGCCAGCAGCTTAGATCTGTGGCTAGCGGGATCCCCCGCCGGAGAGCAGTACTTC
>TRBV2|.|TRBD1|TRBJ2-5
CAGSGQLRETQYF
TGTGCCGGCTCGGGACAGCTTCGAGAGACCCAGTACTTC
>TRBV9|.|.|TRBJ2-1
CASSVTGSNNEQFF
TGTGCCAGCAGCGTGACTGGCTCTAACAATGAGCAGTTCTTC
>TRBV21-1|.|.|TRBJ2-5
CASSSLRRERKTQYF
TGTGCCAGCAGCTCCTTGAGGCGGGAGCGGAAGACCCAGTACTTC
>TRBV28|.|.|TRBJ2-5
CASSFGSIETQYF
TGTGCCAGCAGTTTTGGCTCGATAGAGACCCAGTACTTC
>TRBV5-1|.|.|TRBJ2-5
CASRAGQETQYF
TGCGCCAGCCGCGCGGGACAAGAGACCCAGTACTTC
>TRBV28|.|TRBD2|TRBJ2-7
CASSTSGASSYEQYF
TGTGCCAGCTCGACTAGCGGGGCGAGCTCCTACGAGCAGTACTTC
>TRBV28|few|.|TRBJ1-2
CASSLESGPHGYTF
TGTGCCAGCAGTCTAGAATCGGGACCCCATGGCTACACCTTC
>TRBV5-1|.|.|TRBJ2-3
CASSSGGASTDTQYF
TGCGCCAGCAGCTCCGGGGGCGCCAGCACAGATACGCAGTATTTT
>TRBV11-2|.|.|TRBJ1-3
CASSLIGGNTIYF
TGTGCCAGCAGCTTGATAGGTGGAAACACCATATATTTT
>TRBV19|few|.|TRBJ1-2
CASSMVTVNYGYTF
TGTGCCAGTAGTATGGTTACAGTTAACTATGGCTACACCTTC
>TRBV11-3|.|.|TRBJ2-7
CASSFSGQGAEQYF
TGTGCCAGCAGCTTTTCGGGACAAGGGGCCGAGCAGTACTTC
>TRBV28|.|TRBD2|TRBJ2-7
CASTATSGSSYEQYF
TGTGCCAGCACGGCCACTAGCGGGAGCTCCTACGAGCAGTACTTC
>TRBV2|.|TRBD1|TRBJ2-2
CASNWDRDATGELFF
TGTGCCAGCAACTGGGACAGGGACGCCACCGGGGAGCTGTTTTTT
>TRBV29-1|.|.|TRBJ1-2
CSVDDTRPQEGYTF
TGCAGCGTTGACGACACCAGGCCCCAGGAGGGCTACACCTTC
>TRBV5-6|.|.|TRBJ2-5
CASSARQETQYF
TGTGCCAGCAGCGCGCGACAAGAGACCCAGTACTTC
>TRBV28|.|TRBD1|TRBJ1-1
CASIFSGGQNTEAFF
TGTGCCAGCATTTTCTCAGGGGGCCAGAACACTGAAGCTTTCTTT
>TRBV30|.|.|TRBJ1-2
CAWSVRQGYGYTF
TGTGCCTGGAGTGTGCGGCAGGGGTATGGCTACACCTTC
>TRBV11-2|few|TRBD1|TRBJ2-7
CASSPSSARQGRGEQYF
TGCGCCAGCAGCCCTAGTTCGGCCCGACAGGGAAGGGGCGAGCAGTACTTC
>TRBV2|.|.|TRBJ2-2
CASKAHPAGELFF
TGTGCCAGCAAAGCCCATCCAGCCGGGGAGCTGTTTTTT